These 6 T cell receptor beta chains share one sample of origin, sequenced in a study of tumor-infiltrating lymphocytes in primary liver carcinoma. Blood RNA came from unsorted whole blood; germline DNA was also extracted. Total RNA (roughly 550 ng) served as template for TCR beta cDNA synthesis primed by a constant-region primer. Nested multiplex PCR, run for three rounds with slightly modified ARM-PCR, yielded TCR beta libraries. In the first two PCR rounds, TRBV1-TRBV30 forward primers were paired with a C-beta reverse primer, and each round lasted roughly 9 cycles. In TCRdb, the multiplex PCR reads were re-called with MiXCR into one record per CDR3 protein. The sample carries 150,000 to 200,000 distinct CDR3 sequences, around three fifths recorded once. Sequenced input: peripheral blood. The receptors stem from a woman aged 55-70 years with primary liver carcinoma and hepatitis B virus infection.

Regarding this clonotype: This may come from a read error, since a much larger clone is one base off. This chain joins TRBV12-3 or TRBV12-4 and TRBJ1-5; D ambiguous. The CDR3 is 12 residues long. The CDR3 region has the DNA TGTGCCGGCAGCCGCTTTAATCAGCCCCAGCATTTT. Its translation: CAGSRFNQPQHF.

A remark on this clonotype: Mismatch with germline at one junction end may stem from a read error. V is TRBV11-2 and J is TRBJ2-1; 9 nucleotides match TRBD2. This CDR3 contains 16 residues. Germline values: CDR1 SGHAT, CDR2 FQNNGV. DNA for the CDR3: TGTACCAGCAGCTTAGCCGGGATTAGCGGGAGACATAAGCAGTTCTTC. Amino acid sequence: CTSSLAGISGRHKQFF.

About this clonotype: The conserved phenylalanine or tryptophan is not found at the CDR3 terminus, so this likely reflects a read error. The V gene is TRBV14, the J gene TRBJ2-5; TRBD2 agrees at 11 bases. Per germline, CDR1 SGHDN and CDR2 FVKESK. CDR3 length: 16 residues. V lost 3 bases and J lost 4; bases outside the gene matches: 7. The chain's CDR3 is CASSQELAGVRETQYL. As DNA, the CDR3 is TGTGCCAGCAGCCAGGAACTAGCGGGAGTCCGAGAGACCCAGTACTTA.

This clonotype occurred once. An end of the junction differs from the germline gene, which may be a read error. The J gene is TRBJ2-1, the V gene TRBV11-2; 8 bases map to TRBD2. The germline V gene has CDR1 SGHAT and CDR2 FQNNGV. The CDR3 runs 14 residues. The CDR3 loop is CVSSLAGIYNEQFF. CDR3 coding DNA: TGTGTCAGCAGCTTAGCGGGAATCTACAATGAGCAGTTCTTC.

This chain connects TRBV5-1 to TRBJ2-7; tentative D call: TRBD2 (6 bases). The CDR3 covers 14 residues. With 0 bases removed from V and 5 bases from J, the gap between germline ends came to 12 bases. Germline V CDR1 and CDR2: SGHRS, YFSETQ. The chain's CDR3 is CASSLGDWRDEQYF. CDR3 in DNA: TGCGCCAGCAGCTTGGGGGACTGGCGCGACGAGCAGTACTTC.

By share, this clonotype ranks as medium-sized. At one end, the junction sequence differs from germline, possibly due to a read error. The V and J genes are TRBV11-2 and TRBJ2-3, with D unresolved. The CDR3 has 12 amino acids. Germline V gene lookup returns CDR1 SGHAT and CDR2 FQNNGV. CDR3 loop: CASSVDFGTVYF. The CDR3, as DNA: TGTGCCAGCAGCGTAGATTTTGGTACTGTGTATTTT.